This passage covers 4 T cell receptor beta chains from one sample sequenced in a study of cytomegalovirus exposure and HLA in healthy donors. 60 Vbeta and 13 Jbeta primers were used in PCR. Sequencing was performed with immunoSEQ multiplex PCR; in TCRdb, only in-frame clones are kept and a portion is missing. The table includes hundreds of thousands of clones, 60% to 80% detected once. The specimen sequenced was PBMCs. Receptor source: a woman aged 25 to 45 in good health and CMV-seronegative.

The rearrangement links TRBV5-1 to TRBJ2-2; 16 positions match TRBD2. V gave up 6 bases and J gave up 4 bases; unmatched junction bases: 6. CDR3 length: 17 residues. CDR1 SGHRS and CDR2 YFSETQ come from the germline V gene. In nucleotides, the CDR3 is TGCGCCAGCACCGGGACTAGCGGGAGGGCCAGCACCGGGGAGCTGTTTTTT. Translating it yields CASTGTSGRASTGELFF.

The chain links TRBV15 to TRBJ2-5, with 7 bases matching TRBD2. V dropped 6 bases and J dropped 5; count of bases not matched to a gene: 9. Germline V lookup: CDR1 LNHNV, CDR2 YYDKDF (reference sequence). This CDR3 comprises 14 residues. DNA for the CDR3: TGTGCCACCAGTTTGGGAGGGTACGGGGAGACCCAGTACTTC. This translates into CATSLGGYGETQYF.

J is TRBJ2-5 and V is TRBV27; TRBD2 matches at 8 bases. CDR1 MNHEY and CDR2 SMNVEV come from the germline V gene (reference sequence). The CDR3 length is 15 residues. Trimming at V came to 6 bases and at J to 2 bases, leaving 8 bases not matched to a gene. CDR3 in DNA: TGTGCCAGCAGCTTGACTAGCGCCCGACAAGAGACCCAGTACTTC. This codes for CASSLTSARQETQYF.

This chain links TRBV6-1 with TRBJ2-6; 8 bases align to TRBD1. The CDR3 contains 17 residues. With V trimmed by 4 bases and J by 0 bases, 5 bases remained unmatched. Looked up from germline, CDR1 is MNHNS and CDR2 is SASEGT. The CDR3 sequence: CASSAGTGGSGANVLTF. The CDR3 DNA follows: TGTGCCAGCAGTGCTGGGACAGGAGGCTCTGGGGCCAACGTCCTGACTTTC.